The 22 T cell receptor beta chains below were found in one sample sequenced in a study of blood T cell repertoires in COVID-19 (dated by TCRdb to the early 2020s). Libraries were constructed by the immunoSEQ multiplex PCR assay. TCRdb obtained this table from immuneACCESS and retained in-frame rearrangements with V and J assigned. These tables miss some clones; where compared with another copy, unresolved V genes account for less than half of the shortfall, and the remainder is unexplained. This sample lists about 190,000 clones; approximately 84% were detected once. Together, the top ten hold approximately 5.1% of the sample. The specimen sequenced was peripheral blood. These receptors were collected from a woman in her seventies with active or convalescent COVID-19.

This chain links TRBV6-5 with TRBJ1-1; the D is unclear. V lost 2 bases to trimming and J lost 4 bases, with 14 bases between them. Germline V gene data show CDR1 as MNHEY and CDR2 as SVGAGI. CDR3 length equals 15 residues. CDR3 sequence reads: CASSYERRPSTEAFF. CDR3 DNA sequence: TGTGCCAGCAGTTACGAAAGGAGGCCCAGCACTGAAGCTTTCTTT.

This rearrangement joins TRBV5-1 to TRBJ2-7, with TRBD2 matching 9 bases. This CDR3 has 15 amino acids. With V trimmed by 4 bases and J by 2 bases, 7 bases remained unmatched. Per germline, CDR1 SGHRS and CDR2 YFSETQ. CDR3 residues: CASSVSGRGAYEQYF. CDR3 bases: TGCGCCAGCAGCGTTAGCGGGAGAGGGGCCTACGAGCAGTACTTC.

The chain uses TRBV2 and TRBJ1-2; 7 bases are shared with TRBD1. The junction had 3 bases not matched to a gene; V was cut back by 1 base and J by 7 bases. Germline V gene sequence: CDR1 SNHLY, CDR2 FYNNEI. This CDR3 is 13 amino acids long. The CDR3 DNA reads TGTGCCAGCAGTGAAGGACAGGGCGGTGGCTACACCTTC. Translation: CASSEGQGGGYTF.

This rearrangement joins TRBV5-1 to TRBJ2-3; 8 bases align to TRBD2. This CDR3 contains 16 residues. Per germline, CDR1 SGHRS and CDR2 YFSETQ. Trimming at V came to 4 bases and at J to 3 bases, leaving 10 bases not matched to a gene. The CDR3 is CASSPPLAGVTDTQYF. CDR3 coding DNA: TGCGCCAGCAGCCCGCCCCTAGCGGGCGTGACAGATACGCAGTATTTT.

This clone was picked up one time. The rearrangement uses TRBV29-1 and TRBJ2-1; 8 bases are a match to TRBD1. Germline trimming cut 2 bases from V and 0 bases from J; bases unmatched to any gene: 6. This CDR3 has 16 amino acids. CDR1 is SQVTM and CDR2 is ANQGSEA in the germline V gene. The CDR3 nucleotides read TGCAGCGTTGAACGACTGACAGGGGCCTCCTACAATGAGCAGTTCTTC. Protein: CSVERLTGASYNEQFF.

The chain has TRBV9 and TRBJ2-3, with TRBD1 identical over 9 bases. The germline V gene has CDR1 SGDLS and CDR2 YYNGEE. There are 15 residues in the CDR3. The junction had 5 bases not matched to a gene; V was cut back by 4 bases and J by 2 bases. The CDR3, as DNA: TGTGCCAGCAGCCCCCGGACAGGGGCCACAGATACGCAGTATTTT. It specifies CASSPRTGATDTQYF. Full variable domain (missing parts from reference TRBV9 and TRBJ2-3): DSGVTQTPKHLITATGQRVTLRCSPRSGDLSVYWYQQSLDQGLQFLIQYYNGEERAKGNILERFSAQQFPDLHSELNLSSLELGDSALYFCASSPRTGATDTQYFGPGTRLTVL.

This clone was seen only once. The chain joins TRBV9 to TRBJ2-7, with 10 bases matching TRBD2. The CDR3 has 14 residues. Germline V lookup: CDR1 SGDLS, CDR2 YYNGEE. V was pared by 3 bases and J by 3 bases, with 3 bases of the junction left unmatched. The CDR3 is CASSGRTSGYEQYF. CDR3 bases: TGTGCCAGCAGCGGGCGGACTAGCGGCTACGAGCAGTACTTC.

The chain joins TRBV28 to TRBJ2-3; tentative D call: TRBD2 (5 bases). Trimming removed 4 bases at V and 3 bases at J, with 14 bases between. Germline V gene lookup returns CDR1 MDHEN and CDR2 SYDVKM. The CDR3 loop spans 15 amino acids. CDR3 DNA: TGTGCCAGCAGTTCGGCGGGCCTCGGGACAGATACGCAGTATTTT. Translating gives CASSSAGLGTDTQYF.

The chain has TRBV6-6 and TRBJ2-7, with 7 bases identical to TRBD2. The CDR3 loop spans 14 amino acids. J gave up 7 bases and V 0 bases, and 6 bases lay outside the gene matches. Germline V gives CDR1 MNHNY, CDR2 SVGAGI (reference sequence). The CDR3 is CASSYSMNGREQYF. The CDR3 nucleotides are TGTGCCAGCAGTTACTCGATGAACGGGAGGGAGCAGTACTTC.

The genes are TRBV9 and TRBJ1-4, with a tentative D call TRBD1 (5 bases). CDR1 is SGDLS and CDR2 is YYNGEE in the germline V gene. The CDR3 length is 16 residues. Between the trimmed V and J ends, which lost 3 bases and 3 bases, there was a span of 15 bases. CDR3 sequence reads: CASSAGGLGSNEKLFF. The CDR3 region has the DNA TGTGCCAGCAGCGCGGGGGGTCTTGGCTCTAATGAAAAACTGTTTTTT.

The chain couples TRBV10-3 to TRBJ2-5, with D possibly being TRBD2 (7 bases). The CDR3 is 16 residues long. With 0 bases removed from V and 3 bases from J, the gap between germline ends came to 14 bases. Germline values: CDR1 ENHRY, CDR2 SYGVKD. CDR3 coding DNA: TGTGCCATCAGTGAGTCGGGGGGGGCCCGAGAAGAGACCCAGTACTTC. Translated, it gives CAISESGGAREETQYF.

The chain is built from TRBV7-2 and TRBJ2-7; weak D call: TRBD2 (6 bases). The CDR3 totals 16 residues. The V end lost 5 bases, the J end lost 2 bases, and 19 bases lay between the germline ends. Germline V lookup: CDR1 SGHTA, CDR2 FQGNSA. DNA of the CDR3: TGTGCCAGCAGCCCCCCCCGACGTACGGGGGCCTACGAGCAGTACTTC. It codes for CASSPPRRTGAYEQYF.

The rearrangement links TRBV7-2 to TRBJ1-5; 9 nucleotides line up with TRBD1. The CDR3 totals 14 residues. V dropped 2 bases and J dropped 6; count of bases not matched to a gene: 2. Germline CDR1 and CDR2: SGHTA and FQGNSA. For the CDR3, the DNA is TGTGCCAGCAGCTTAACAGGGGGCCCTCAGCCCCAGCATTTT. It specifies CASSLTGGPQPQHF.

This chain connects TRBV4-1 to TRBJ1-2, with 7 bases fitting TRBD1. Trimming cost V 1 base and J 4 bases; bases outside gene matches: 6. The CDR3 is made up of 15 amino acids. Germline V gene data show CDR1 as MGHRA and CDR2 as YSYEKL. CDR3 region: CASSQGTDRTYGYTF. CDR3 coding DNA: TGCGCCAGCAGCCAAGGAACGGACAGGACCTATGGCTACACCTTC.

The V and J genes are TRBV19 and TRBJ2-5; 10 bases map to TRBD2. The CDR3 is 15 amino acids. CDR1 is LNHDA and CDR2 is SQIVND in the germline V gene (reference sequence). V was clipped by 5 bases and J by 5 bases; unmatched bases: 8. The CDR3 nucleotides are TGTGCCAGTAGTGCCTCGGCTAGCGGGAGCGAGACCCAGTACTTC. Residues: CASSASASGSETQYF.

This clone showed up just a few times. This chain links TRBV7-6 with TRBJ2-5; 10 bases map to TRBD2. V lost 4 bases to trimming and J lost 5 bases; unmatched junction nucleotides: 4. This CDR3 comprises 14 residues. In germline, CDR1 is SGHVS, CDR2 FNYEAQ. In DNA, the CDR3 is TGTGCCAGCAGCTCTAGCGGGAGCGGTGAGACCCAGTACTTC. It codes for CASSSSGSGETQYF.

The genes are TRBV11-2 and TRBJ1-1, with TRBD1 identical over 8 bases. The V gene end was trimmed by 5 bases and the J gene end by 0 bases; junction bases not matched to a gene: 5. The CDR3 is made up of 15 amino acids. CDR1 and CDR2 (germline): SGHAT, FQNNGV. CDR3 sequence (DNA): TGTGCCAGCAGCGCCCGACAGGGGATGAACACTGAAGCTTTCTTT. It yields the protein CASSARQGMNTEAFF.

This clone was detected once. V usage is TRBV19 and J usage is TRBJ1-4, with 10 bases matching TRBD1. The germline V gene encodes CDR1 LNHDA and CDR2 SQIVND (reference sequence). The length of the CDR3 is 16 residues. The V gene end was trimmed by 7 bases and the J gene end by 7 bases; junction bases not matched to a gene: 12. The CDR3 region has the DNA TGTGCCAGTAAGGCGCCGGGGGGACAGGGGCGTGAAAAACTGTTTTTT. Protein sequence: CASKAPGGQGREKLFF.

This chain joins TRBV21-1 and TRBJ2-2; the table's D call of TRBD2 was not tested on the DNA. TRBV21-1 is a listed pseudogene. The CDR3 extends over 16 amino acids. CDR3 DNA sequence: TGTGCCAGCAGCAAAGACCAGGGAGGGGAAACCGGGGAGCTGTTTTTT. Translated, it gives CASSKDQGGETGELFF.

This rearrangement joins TRBV29-1 to TRBJ1-1, with D possibly matching TRBD1 (6 bases). The length of the CDR3 is 13 residues. From germline, CDR1 is SQVTM and CDR2 ANQGSEA. The ends were cut back, 4 bases at V and 0 bases at J, with 9 bases in the middle. CDR3 protein: CSVAQGMNTEAFF. In nucleotides, the CDR3 is TGCAGCGTTGCTCAGGGGATGAACACTGAAGCTTTCTTT.

The chain recombines TRBV28 with TRBJ2-3; 7 bases are a match to TRBD2. Germline V gives CDR1 MDHEN, CDR2 SYDVKM. The CDR3 extends over 18 amino acids. Trimming cost V 5 bases and J 3 bases; bases outside gene matches: 17. The CDR3, as DNA: TGTGCCAGCAGTACCGCCGAGCTGGGGGGGAAGCGGACAGATACGCAGTATTTT. It specifies CASSTAELGGKRTDTQYF.

V and J are TRBV6-4 and TRBJ2-5, with 12 bases identical to TRBD2. Trimming cost V 9 bases and J 1 base; bases outside gene matches: 3. The germline V gene encodes CDR1 MRHNA and CDR2 SNTAGT. The CDR3 has 14 residues. CDR3 coding DNA: TGTGCCAGACTAGCGGGAGGACCCCAAGAGACCCAGTACTTC. This translates into CARLAGGPQETQYF.